Described below is a single T cell receptor (beta chain) sequence and its context. The sample is drawn from a study of sequential checkpoint blockade in melanoma. As to treatment: randomized to nivolumab then ipilimumab (arm A) or the reverse (arm B). The repertoire was sequenced with immunoSEQ multiplex PCR; TCRdb's copy has only in-frame clones and lacks some. The sample includes more than 35,000 clones, nearly 90% of them seen just once. V dropped 1 base and J dropped 8 bases, with 14 bases sitting between them. The CDR3 has 15 amino acids. Germline CDR1 SGHVS, CDR2 FQNEAQ. The chain couples TRBV7-8 to TRBJ1-4; D might be TRBD1 (6 bases). This material consisted of CD8+ T cells sorted from blood (inferred from file names), taken from a patient given nivolumab and ipilimumab in sequence. This TCR was sampled from a human donor with melanoma. CDR3 loop: CASSLDSGHLEKLFF. CDR3 coding DNA: TGTGCCAGCAGCTTAGACTCGGGACATCTAGAAAAACTGTTTTTT.